The present TCR beta chain was sequenced within a study of identical twins (dated by TCRdb to about 2016). Background for the entire study: To test whether fetal clonotypes persist, the study used deep sequencing on TCR alpha and beta repertoires from monozygotic twins, unrelated adults of various ages, and cord blood. To rule out contamination, the twin experiments were replicated at different times with different library preparation protocols. Study-level results and caveats: Recombination models systematically underestimated out-of-frame TCR alpha sharing in monozygotic twins but agreed with sharing between unrelated individuals. Because the same donors could not be followed over many years, the conclusions relied on cross-sectional statistical analysis. Abundant cord blood beta clonotypes had fewer insertions, young adult naive repertoires showed a similar but weaker trend, and memory repertoires showed no such trend. Invariant T cells such as MAIT and iNKT could partly confound zero-insertion analyses, though diverse VJ usage argued against this for most clonotypes. Excess twin sharing in beta out-of-frame sequences was weaker because fewer shared sequences lowered the signal-to-noise ratio. Out-of-frame TCR alpha sequences shared between twins showed an excess of low generation-probability sequences compared with coincidental sharing between unrelated individuals.

The CDR1 and CDR2 encoded by the germline V gene are LGHNA and YNFKEQ. Trimming accounts for 4 bases at V and 8 bases at J, while the number of junction bases matched to no gene is 12. The CDR3 has 17 amino acids, counting the end cysteine and phenylalanine. Only the CDR3 DNA stays, 51 bases, in frame from base 1. Details on this clonotype: The clone's antigen remains unknown. No qualities accompany the bases; no much larger clone lies one base away.

All donors were healthy Caucasians. Three pairs of female monozygotic twins, all aged about 18 to 30 years, were included in the twin cohort. Peripheral blood mononuclear cells were used as the source from which RNA for TCR libraries was isolated. Receptor libraries were prepared by 5' RACE. Sequencing was performed on an Illumina HiSeq 2000. Template switching added a universal primer binding site, and the final cDNA carried a unique molecular identifier that allowed TCR cDNA molecules to be counted accurately. Specific primers in the conserved constant-segment region were used to synthesize first-strand cDNA for the TCR alpha and beta chains. To control for contamination, each cDNA library was double barcoded with a SMART-Mk sample barcode plus Illumina barcodes. TruSeq adapter sequences and Illumina sample barcodes were added in two successive PCR steps. The Illumina HiSeq platform was used with custom primers to sequence TCR alpha and beta cDNA libraries. On the study's bioinformatics: Raw reads were processed with MiGEC to extract unique molecular identifiers, and MiXCR was used to determine CDR3 positions. For each individual, recombination models were inferred using an EM algorithm with the repgenHMM and IGoR tools. Shared clonotypes were analyzed with the tcR package in R, and sharing was normalized by the product of cloneset sizes. To study raw recombination without the effects of thymic and clonal selection, out-of-frame nonproductive sequences were analyzed. The public reads were quality trimmed at Q25 with fastp and then assembled into clones with MiXCR by TCRdb, keeping productive beta chains. One record per CDR3 amino acid sequence lists the most common genes and DNA. What appears here as the V and J calls and clone size reflects TCRdb's work, not the paper's. A total of roughly 690,000 distinct CDR3 sequences appear in this sample, less than 25% of them only once. In total, the top ten clones hold about 4.5% of the sample.

The same sample was also used in a study of T cells expressing NK-cell markers. The second paper states: TCR beta-chain repertoires were profiled in sorted CD3+CD56+NKG2C+, CD3+CD56+NKG2C- and CD3+CD56-NKG2C+ T-cell subsets from roughly eight donors. Among the eight sequenced donors, seven were HCMV-seropositive and one was HCMV-seronegative. In several experiments an anti-gammadeltaTCR antibody was added to restrict sorting to alphabetaTCR-expressing T cells. In over 5 donors, the dominant CD3+CD56+NKG2C+ clonotypes were among the top 10 CD8+ clonotypes and accounted for roughly 1.0-8% of CD8+ T cells. Those dominant clonotypes were again the most abundant among CD3+CD56-NKG2C+ cells in a handful of donors, at roughly 25-65%. Whether the expanded NKG2C-expressing T cell clones were specific for HCMV antigens remained unclear. Randomly selected healthy volunteers, three men and five women, were used as the eight sequenced donors. A commercial ELISA kit detecting HCMV-specific IgG in serum was used to determine HCMV serostatus. Bulk peripheral blood T-cell repertoires were additionally sequenced from unsorted PBMC for six donors. MIGEC was used to demultiplex reads and group reads by UMI, and MiTCR was used to assemble and quantify clonotypes. To remove erroneous sequences, TCR cDNA sequences were retained only when supported by two or more reads. Downstream repertoire analysis used the tcR package, and clonotypes were matched across fractions by CDR3 nucleotide sequence plus V segment. VDJmatch was used to annotate antigen specificity against VDJdb, with one amino acid substitution allowed in CDR3.

This TCR derives from a young woman in good health. Sequencing was performed on PBMCs. The chain links TRBV4-2 with TRBJ1-6; 9 central bases correspond to TRBD1. The nucleotides read TGTGCCAGCAGCCCTCGATATGGGACAGGGAGAGATTCACCCCTCCACTTT. Its protein is CASSPRYGTGRDSPLHF.